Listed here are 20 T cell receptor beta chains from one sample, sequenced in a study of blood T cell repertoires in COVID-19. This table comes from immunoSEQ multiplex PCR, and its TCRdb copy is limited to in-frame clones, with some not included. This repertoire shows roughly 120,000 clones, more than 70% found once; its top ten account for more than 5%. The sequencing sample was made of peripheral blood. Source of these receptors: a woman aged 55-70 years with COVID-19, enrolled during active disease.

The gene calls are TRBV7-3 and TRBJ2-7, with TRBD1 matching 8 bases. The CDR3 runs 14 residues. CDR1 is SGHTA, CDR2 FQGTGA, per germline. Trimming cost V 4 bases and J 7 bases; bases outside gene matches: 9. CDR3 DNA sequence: TGTGCCAGCAGCTCCTCCGGACAGGGTGGAGAGCAGTACTTC. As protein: CASSSSGQGGEQYF.

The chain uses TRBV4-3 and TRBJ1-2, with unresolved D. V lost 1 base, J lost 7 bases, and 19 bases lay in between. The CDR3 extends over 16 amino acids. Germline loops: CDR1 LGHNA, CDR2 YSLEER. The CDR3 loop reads CASSQVPNDEGGGYTF. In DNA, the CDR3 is TGCGCCAGCAGCCAAGTTCCGAACGATGAAGGCGGTGGCTACACCTTC.

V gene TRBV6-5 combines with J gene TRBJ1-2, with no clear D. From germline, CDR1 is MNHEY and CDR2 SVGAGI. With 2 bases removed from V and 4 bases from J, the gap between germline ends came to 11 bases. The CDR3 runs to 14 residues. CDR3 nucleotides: TGTGCCAGCAGTTACGGGCGGGCTGGCTATGGCTACACCTTC. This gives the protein CASSYGRAGYGYTF.

Here the CDR3 DNA reads TGTGCCAGCAGCACCTATGCTAGTAGTAGCGACGAGCAGTACTTC. Its translation is CASSTYASSSDEQYF. J is TRBJ2-7 and V is TRBV7-6, with D possibly TRBD2 on 5 matching bases. Germline V gene data show CDR1 as SGHVS and CDR2 as FNYEAQ. The CDR3 runs to 15 residues. V gave up 5 bases and J gave up 5 bases, with 19 bases separating them. Variable domain in full (rest from reference TRBV7-6 and TRBJ2-7): GAGVSQSPRYKVTKRGQDVALRCDPISGHVSLYWYRQALGQGPEFLTYFNYEAQQDKSGLPNDRFSAERPEGSISTLTIQRTEQRDSAMYRCASSTYASSSDEQYFGPGTRLTVT.

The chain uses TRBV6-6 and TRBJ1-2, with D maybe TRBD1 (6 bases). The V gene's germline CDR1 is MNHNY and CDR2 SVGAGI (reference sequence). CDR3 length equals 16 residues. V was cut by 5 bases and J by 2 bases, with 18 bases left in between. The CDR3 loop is CASSNRASILNYGYTF. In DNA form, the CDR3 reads TGTGCCAGCAGTAACAGGGCCTCCATCCTGAACTATGGCTACACCTTC.

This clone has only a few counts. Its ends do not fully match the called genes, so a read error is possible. CDR3 protein: CASTLLGGVYQETQYF. DNA of the CDR3: TGTGCCAGCACCTTATTAGGCGGGGTGTACCAAGAGACCCAGTACTTC. The genes are TRBV11-1 and TRBJ2-5; D may be TRBD2 (6 bases). Germline V gene lookup returns CDR1 SGHAT and CDR2 FQDESV (reference sequence). The CDR3 runs to 16 residues.

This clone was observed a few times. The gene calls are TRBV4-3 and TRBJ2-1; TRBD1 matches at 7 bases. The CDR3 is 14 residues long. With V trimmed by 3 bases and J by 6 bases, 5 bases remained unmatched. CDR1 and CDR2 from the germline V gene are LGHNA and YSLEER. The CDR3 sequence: CASSHPGQLNEQFF. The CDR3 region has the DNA TGCGCCAGCAGCCACCCGGGACAGCTCAATGAGCAGTTCTTC.

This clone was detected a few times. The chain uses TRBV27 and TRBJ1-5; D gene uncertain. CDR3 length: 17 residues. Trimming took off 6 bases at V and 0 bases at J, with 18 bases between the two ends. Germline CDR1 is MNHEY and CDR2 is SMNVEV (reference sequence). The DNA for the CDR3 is TGTGCCAGCAGGACATTCTCTTCTCCCGATAGCAATCAGCCCCAGCATTTT. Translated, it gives CASRTFSSPDSNQPQHF.

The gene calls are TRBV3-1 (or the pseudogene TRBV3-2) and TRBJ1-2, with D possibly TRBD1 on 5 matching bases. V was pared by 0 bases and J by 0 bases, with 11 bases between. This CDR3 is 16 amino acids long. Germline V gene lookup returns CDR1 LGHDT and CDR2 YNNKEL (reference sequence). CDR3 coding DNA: TGTGCCAGCAGCCAAGATCATCAGGGATCTAACTATGGCTACACCTTC. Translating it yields CASSQDHQGSNYGYTF.

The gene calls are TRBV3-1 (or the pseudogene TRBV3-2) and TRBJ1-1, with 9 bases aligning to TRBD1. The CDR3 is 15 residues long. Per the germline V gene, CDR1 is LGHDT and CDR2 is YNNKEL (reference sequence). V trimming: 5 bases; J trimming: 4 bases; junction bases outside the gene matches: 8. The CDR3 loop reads CASSGPQGARTEAFF. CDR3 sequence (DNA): TGTGCCAGCAGCGGACCACAGGGGGCGCGCACTGAAGCTTTCTTT.

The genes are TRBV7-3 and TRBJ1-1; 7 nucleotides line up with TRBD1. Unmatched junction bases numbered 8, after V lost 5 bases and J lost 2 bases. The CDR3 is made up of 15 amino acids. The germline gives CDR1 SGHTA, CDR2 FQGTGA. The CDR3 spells CASSTRTGQNTEAFF. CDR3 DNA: TGTGCCAGCAGCACTCGGACAGGTCAAAACACTGAAGCTTTCTTT.

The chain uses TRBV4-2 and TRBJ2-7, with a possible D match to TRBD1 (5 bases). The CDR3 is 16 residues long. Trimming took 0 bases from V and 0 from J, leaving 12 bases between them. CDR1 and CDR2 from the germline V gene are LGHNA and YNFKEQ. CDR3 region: CASSQEQTGHSYEQYF. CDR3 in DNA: TGTGCCAGCAGCCAAGAACAAACTGGACACTCCTACGAGCAGTACTTC.

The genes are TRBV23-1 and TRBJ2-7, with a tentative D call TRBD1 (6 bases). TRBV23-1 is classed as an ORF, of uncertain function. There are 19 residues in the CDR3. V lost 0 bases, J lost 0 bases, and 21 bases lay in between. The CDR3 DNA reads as TGCGCCAGCAGTCAATCGCGGCGGGTAGTCGGGACACTCTCCTACGAGCAGTACTTC. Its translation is CASSQSRRVVGTLSYEQYF.

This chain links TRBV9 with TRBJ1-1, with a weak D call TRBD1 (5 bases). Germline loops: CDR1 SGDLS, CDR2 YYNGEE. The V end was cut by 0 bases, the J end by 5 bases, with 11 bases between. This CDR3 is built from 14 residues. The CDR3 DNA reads TGTGCCAGCAGCGTAGCAGGGCAAAGTACTGAAGCTTTCTTT. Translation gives CASSVAGQSTEAFF.

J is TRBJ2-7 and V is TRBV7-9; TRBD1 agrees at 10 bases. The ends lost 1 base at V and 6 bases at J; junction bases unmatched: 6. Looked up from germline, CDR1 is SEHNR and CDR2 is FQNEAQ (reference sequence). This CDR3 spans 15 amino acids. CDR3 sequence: CASSLVGDRGGEQYF. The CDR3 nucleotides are TGTGCCAGCAGCTTAGTCGGGGACAGGGGCGGCGAGCAGTACTTC.

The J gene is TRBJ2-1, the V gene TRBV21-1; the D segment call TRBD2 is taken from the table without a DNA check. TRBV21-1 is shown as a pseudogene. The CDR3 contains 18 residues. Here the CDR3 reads CASNLGLAGIRLYNEQFF. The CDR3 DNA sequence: TGTGCCAGCAACTTAGGACTAGCGGGGATTCGACTCTACAATGAGCAGTTCTTC.

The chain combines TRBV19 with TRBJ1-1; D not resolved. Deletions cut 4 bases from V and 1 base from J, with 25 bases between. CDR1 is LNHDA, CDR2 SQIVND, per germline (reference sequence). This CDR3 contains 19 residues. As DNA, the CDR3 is TGTGCCAGTAGTACCAAAAGGGTGGTTGTTGGAGGACCGAACACTGAAGCTTTCTTT. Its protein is CASSTKRVVVGGPNTEAFF. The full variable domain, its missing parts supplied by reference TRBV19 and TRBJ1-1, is DGGITQSPKYLFRKEGQNVTLSCEQNLNHDAMYWYRQDPGQGLRLIYYSQIVNDFQKGDIAEGYSVSREKKESFPLTVTSAQKNPTAFYLCASSTKRVVVGGPNTEAFFGQGTRLTVV.

CDR3 sequence reads: CASSQSGDGELFF. In nucleotides, the CDR3 is TGTGCCAGCAGCCAATCAGGGGACGGGGAGCTGTTTTTT. The genes are TRBV4-2 and TRBJ2-2, with D possibly matching TRBD1 (6 bases). V was pared by 2 bases and J by 7 bases, with 8 bases between. Germline V lookup: CDR1 LGHNA, CDR2 YNFKEQ. This CDR3 has 13 amino acids.

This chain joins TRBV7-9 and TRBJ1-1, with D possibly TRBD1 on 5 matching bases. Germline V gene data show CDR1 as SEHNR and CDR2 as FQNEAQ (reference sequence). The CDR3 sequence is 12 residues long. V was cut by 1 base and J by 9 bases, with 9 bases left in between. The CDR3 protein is CASSLVTDQAFF. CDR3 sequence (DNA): TGTGCCAGCAGCTTAGTGACAGATCAAGCTTTCTTT.

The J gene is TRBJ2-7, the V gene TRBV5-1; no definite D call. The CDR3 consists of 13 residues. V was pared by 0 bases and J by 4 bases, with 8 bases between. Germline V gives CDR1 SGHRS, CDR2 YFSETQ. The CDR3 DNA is TGCGCCAGCAGCTTGGCCCGCGAGTACGAGCAGTACTTC. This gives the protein CASSLAREYEQYF.